What follows are 17 T cell receptor beta chains derived from one specimen sequenced in a study of graft-versus-host responses after intestinal transplantation. Data came from immunoSEQ multiplex PCR; TCRdb stores just in-frame clones and leaves some out. This sample has more than 85,000 clones, with 85% to 95% found just once. The antigens these receptors bind are not known. The specimen comprised unstimulated CD8+ T cells sorted from spleen or lymph node cells, sampled before intestinal transplant. These TCRs come from a human donor who received an intestinal transplant.

The V call is TRBV27, the J call TRBJ1-2; TRBD1 matches 8 bases. The V and J ends lost 5 bases and 4 bases, in that order; junction bases with no gene match: 12. This CDR3 is 16 amino acids long. The germline V gene encodes CDR1 MNHEY and CDR2 SMNVEV (reference sequence). CDR3 sequence (DNA): TGTGCCAGCAGTCCCTCCGGGACAGGCTCACTCTATGGCTACACCTTC. Translated, it gives CASSPSGTGSLYGYTF.

This clone was observed a few times. The CDR3 DNA sequence: TGTGCCACGAGTGAGGGTGGCACTGAAGCTTTCTTT. Translating gives CATSEGGTEAFF. This sequence joins TRBV6-6 and TRBJ1-1; D not certain. Germline CDR1 is MNHNY and CDR2 is SVGAGI (reference sequence). V shed 10 bases and J shed 4 bases, with 13 bases lying between them. This CDR3 contains 12 residues.

The CDR3 loop is CASSRAGTAPTSYEQYF. The CDR3 bases are TGTGCCAGCAGCCGGGCGGGGACAGCCCCTACTTCCTACGAGCAGTACTTC. The rearrangement uses TRBV21-1 and TRBJ2-7; TRBD1 is the table's D call and was not checked against the DNA. TRBV21-1 is a pseudogene. This CDR3 is 17 amino acids long.

This clone was seen just once. V usage is TRBV19 and J usage is TRBJ2-1, with 8 bases lining up with TRBD1. The CDR3 covers 14 residues. Trimming took 3 bases from V and 7 from J; bases not matched to a gene: 5. The germline gives CDR1 LNHDA, CDR2 SQIVND (reference sequence). CDR3 region: CASSMWTGLNEQFF. The CDR3 DNA is TGTGCCAGTAGTATGTGGACAGGGTTGAATGAGCAGTTCTTC.

This clone was picked up a small number of times. The chain has TRBV19 and TRBJ2-1; 14 bases match TRBD2. Germline loops: CDR1 LNHDA, CDR2 SQIVND (reference sequence). V trimming: 1 base; J trimming: 8 bases; junction bases outside the gene matches: 1. The CDR3 loop spans 15 amino acids. In DNA form, the CDR3 reads TGTGCCAGTAGTATAGGACTAGCGGGGGGGCATGAGCAGTTCTTC. Its protein product is CASSIGLAGGHEQFF.

This chain connects TRBV29-1 to TRBJ2-6, with TRBD1 matching over 10 bases. This CDR3 contains 17 residues. With V trimmed by 3 bases and J by 0 bases, 5 bases remained unmatched. Germline V gives CDR1 SQVTM, CDR2 ANQGSEA. The CDR3 is CSVEIGTGDSGANVLTF. The CDR3, as DNA: TGCAGCGTTGAGATCGGGACAGGGGACTCTGGGGCCAACGTCCTGACTTTC.

The chain uses TRBV4-1 and TRBJ2-7; TRBD2 might be the D (7 bases). Looked up from germline, CDR1 is MGHRA and CDR2 is YSYEKL. Trimming left V 4 bases short and J 2 bases short, with 12 bases between. CDR3 length: 14 amino acids. The DNA of the CDR3 is TGCGCCAGCAGCCCGGGGGCGGGGGCCTACGAGCAGTACTTC. Its translation is CASSPGAGAYEQYF.

The rearrangement links TRBV11-2 to TRBJ2-4; tentative D call: TRBD1 (5 bases). The CDR3 covers 15 residues. Trimming cost V 5 bases and J 3 bases, with 14 bases left between them. Per germline, CDR1 SGHAT and CDR2 FQNNGV. CDR3 residues: CASSAWTRFKNIQYF. DNA of the CDR3: TGTGCCAGCAGCGCATGGACACGGTTCAAAAACATTCAGTACTTC.

V gene TRBV7-9 combines with J gene TRBJ2-1; 9 bases match TRBD1. Losses at the gene ends were 4 bases for V and 6 bases for J; bases not matched to a gene: 10. There are 16 residues in the CDR3. The V gene's germline CDR1 is SEHNR and CDR2 FQNEAQ (reference sequence). CDR3 bases: TGTGCCAGCAGCTCATCCGGGACAGGGAACCCCAATGAGCAGTTCTTC. The encoded protein is CASSSSGTGNPNEQFF.

The rearrangement joins TRBV7-6 to TRBJ1-4; D gene ambiguous. Germline CDR1 SGHVS, CDR2 FNYEAQ. Trimming left V 1 base short and J 0 bases short, with 6 bases between. This CDR3 is 15 amino acids long. This CDR3 is CASSLDTTTNEKLFF. The CDR3 DNA follows: TGTGCCAGCAGCTTAGACACCACAACTAATGAAAAACTGTTTTTT.

The chain has TRBV11-2 and TRBJ2-7; possible D gene TRBD2, 5 bases. Germline CDR1 and CDR2: SGHAT and FQNNGV. CDR3 length: 15 residues. Trimming took off 4 bases at V and 5 bases at J, with 18 bases between the two ends. The CDR3 loop reads CASSSLVGPRNEQYF. The CDR3 DNA follows: TGTGCCAGCAGCTCACTAGTGGGCCCCCGGAACGAGCAGTACTTC.

This rearrangement joins TRBV4-1 to TRBJ2-2; D may be TRBD1 (5 bases). Germline V gene data show CDR1 as MGHRA and CDR2 as YSYEKL. V was shortened by 1 base and J by 6 bases, with 9 bases between the two germline ends. The CDR3 spans 14 residues. The DNA of the CDR3 is TGCGCCAGCAGCCAAGTTTCAGGGCCCGGGGAGCTGTTTTTT. Amino acids: CASSQVSGPGELFF.

The rearrangement joins TRBV30 to TRBJ1-1; tentative D call: TRBD1 (5 bases). The germline V gene has CDR1 GTSNPN and CDR2 SVGIG (reference sequence). This CDR3 contains 14 residues. Trimming pared 3 bases from V and 8 bases from J, leaving 19 bases between. As DNA, the CDR3 is TGTGCCTGGAGAGATTGGGGGGGTGTAAAAGAAGCTTTCTTT. It translates to CAWRDWGGVKEAFF.

CDR3: CATSRPEEAAGVHESIQYF. The CDR3 DNA is TGTGCCACCAGCAGACCCGAGGAGGCTGCTGGGGTTCACGAATCCATTCAGTACTTC. The chain links TRBV15 to TRBJ2-4; D perhaps matches TRBD2 (5 bases). CDR1 is LNHNV and CDR2 is YYDKDF in the germline V gene (reference sequence). V shed 2 bases and J shed 9 bases, with 29 bases lying between them. This CDR3 is 19 amino acids long.

J is TRBJ1-1 and V is TRBV9; D is unresolved. The germline V gene has CDR1 SGDLS and CDR2 YYNGEE. The CDR3 consists of 15 residues. With 0 bases removed from V and 1 base from J, the gap between germline ends came to 10 bases. In DNA, the CDR3 is TGTGCCAGCAGCGTAGGTTTAGATGGGAACACTGAAGCTTTCTTT. This encodes CASSVGLDGNTEAFF.

V is TRBV28 and J is TRBJ1-2, with D maybe TRBD1 (5 bases). Germline assignment: CDR1 MDHEN and CDR2 SYDVKM. Trimming left V 1 base short and J 4 bases short, with 7 bases between. The CDR3 extends over 13 amino acids. CDR3 coding DNA: TGTGCCAGCAGTTTATTAGGGGTCTATGGCTACACCTTC. Translation: CASSLLGVYGYTF.

The rearrangement links TRBV19 to TRBJ1-1; the D is unclear. The germline V gene has CDR1 LNHDA and CDR2 SQIVND (reference sequence). Trimming pared 5 bases from V and 11 bases from J, leaving 18 bases between. The CDR3 sequence is 13 residues long. The CDR3, as DNA: TGTGCCAGTAGTCCGGGTGGAGGGCCGAGGGCTTTCTTT. It codes for CASSPGGGPRAFF.